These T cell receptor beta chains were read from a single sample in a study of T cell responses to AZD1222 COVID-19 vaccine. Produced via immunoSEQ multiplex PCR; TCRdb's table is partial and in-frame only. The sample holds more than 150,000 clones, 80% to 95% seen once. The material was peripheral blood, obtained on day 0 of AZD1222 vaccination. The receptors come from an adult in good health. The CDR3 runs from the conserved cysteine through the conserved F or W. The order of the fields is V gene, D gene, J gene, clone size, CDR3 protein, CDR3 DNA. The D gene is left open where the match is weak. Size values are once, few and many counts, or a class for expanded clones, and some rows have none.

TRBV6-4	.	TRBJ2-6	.	CASSETRGGLSGANVLTF	TGTGCCAGCAGTGAGACCAGGGGAGGACTCTCTGGGGCCAACGTCCTGACTTTC
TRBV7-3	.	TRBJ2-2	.	CASSLTQYTGELFF	TGTGCCAGCAGCTTAACCCAGTACACCGGGGAGCTGTTTTTT
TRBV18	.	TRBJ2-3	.	CASSSILTDTQYF	TGTGCCAGCTCATCGATCTTAACAGATACGCAGTATTTT
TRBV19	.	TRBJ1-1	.	CASSIDVGEAFF	TGTGCCAGTAGTATAGATGTAGGGGAAGCTTTCTTT
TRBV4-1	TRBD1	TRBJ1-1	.	CASSPYRGALPMNTEAFF	TGCGCCAGCAGCCCTTACAGGGGCGCCCTCCCAATGAACACTGAAGCTTTCTTT
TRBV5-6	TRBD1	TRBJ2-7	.	CASSSTGTEYYEQYF	TGTGCCAGCAGCTCCACCGGGACAGAATATTACGAGCAGTACTTC
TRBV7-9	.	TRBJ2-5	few	CASSLAAVGETQYF	TGTGCCAGCAGCTTAGCTGCAGTCGGCGAGACCCAGTACTTC
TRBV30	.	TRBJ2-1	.	CAWQGPYNEQFF	TGTGCCTGGCAGGGCCCCTACAATGAGCAGTTCTTC
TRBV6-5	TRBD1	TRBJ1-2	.	CASSPGTDFNYGYTF	TGTGCCAGCAGTCCCGGGACAGACTTCAACTATGGCTACACCTTC
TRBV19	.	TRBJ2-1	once	CASSIGYNEQFF	TGTGCCAGTAGTATAGGTTACAATGAGCAGTTCTTC
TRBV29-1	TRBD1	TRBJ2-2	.	CSAGTVHTGELFF	TGCAGCGCCGGGACAGTGCACACCGGGGAGCTGTTTTTT
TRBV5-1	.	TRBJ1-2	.	CASSLWDHYGYTF	TGCGCCAGCAGCTTGTGGGACCATTATGGCTACACCTTC
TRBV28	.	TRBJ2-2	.	CASSSHRAGTGELFF	TGTGCCAGCAGTTCCCACAGGGCCGGCACCGGGGAGCTGTTTTTT
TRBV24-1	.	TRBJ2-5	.	CATSSTGWETQYF	TGTGCCACCAGCAGTACAGGGTGGGAGACCCAGTACTTC
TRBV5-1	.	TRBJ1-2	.	CASSFNRENGYTF	TGCGCCAGCAGCTTTAACAGGGAAAATGGCTACACCTTC
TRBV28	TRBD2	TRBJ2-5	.	CASSTLAGGRETQYF	TGTGCCAGCAGTACACTAGCGGGAGGGCGAGAGACCCAGTACTTC
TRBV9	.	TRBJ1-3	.	CASSFQTFGNTIYF	TGTGCCAGCAGCTTCCAGACTTTTGGAAACACCATATATTTT
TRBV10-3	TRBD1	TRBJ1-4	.	CAISQDRLNEKLFF	TGTGCCATCAGTCAGGACAGGTTAAATGAAAAACTGTTTTTT
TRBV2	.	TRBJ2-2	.	CASSEQGRTGELFF	TGTGCCAGCAGTGAACAGGGGAGGACCGGGGAGCTGTTTTTT
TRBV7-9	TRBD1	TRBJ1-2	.	CASSPGGQGAYGYTF	TGTGCCAGCAGCCCGGGGGGACAGGGGGCCTATGGCTACACCTTC
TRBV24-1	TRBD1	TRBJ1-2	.	CATSDASGGGGYTF	TGTGCCACCAGTGATGCCTCAGGGGGCGGCGGCTACACCTTC
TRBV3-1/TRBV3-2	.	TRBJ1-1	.	CASSPARGLNTEAFF	TGTGCCAGCAGCCCTGCTCGGGGCCTGAACACTGAAGCTTTCTTT
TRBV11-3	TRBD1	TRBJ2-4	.	CASSLAPGGKNIQYF	TGTGCCAGCAGCTTAGCCCCAGGGGGCAAAAACATTCAGTACTTC
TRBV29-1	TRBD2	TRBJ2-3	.	CSGNLAGTSTDTQYF	TGCAGCGGTAACTTAGCGGGCACTAGCACAGATACGCAGTATTTT